These 19 T cell receptor beta chains share one sample of origin, sequenced in a study of cytomegalovirus exposure and HLA in healthy donors. The PCR was carried out with 60 Vbeta primers and 13 Jbeta primers. Assay: immunoSEQ multiplex PCR; the TCRdb copy retains only in-frame clones and omits some. The table records about 160,000 clones, roughly 77% of them present only once. Sequencing input: PBMCs. The receptors derive from a woman aged 18-29 years in good health and CMV-seronegative.

The rearrangement uses TRBV6-1 and TRBJ2-5, with 9 bases aligning to TRBD1. Looked up from germline, CDR1 is MNHNS and CDR2 is SASEGT. The CDR3 has 14 residues. J was trimmed by 6 bases and V by 3 bases; bases with no gene match: 5. The CDR3 is CASSDWGQGKTQYF. CDR3 bases: TGTGCCAGCAGTGACTGGGGACAGGGAAAGACCCAGTACTTC.

This clone has a single count. This rearrangement joins TRBV4-1 to TRBJ1-4, with 9 bases lining up with TRBD1. The V gene's germline CDR1 is MGHRA and CDR2 YSYEKL. This CDR3 has 16 residues. Losses at the gene ends were 3 bases for V and 4 bases for J; bases not matched to a gene: 6. The DNA of the CDR3 is TGCGCCAGCAGCCAGATCCCGGACAGGGGTAATGAAAAACTGTTTTTT. Protein product: CASSQIPDRGNEKLFF.

The V gene is TRBV29-1, the J gene TRBJ1-1, with 10 nucleotides matching TRBD1. The V and J ends lost 7 bases and 3 bases, in that order; junction bases with no gene match: 11. The CDR3 extends over 15 amino acids. Germline CDR1 is SQVTM and CDR2 is ANQGSEA. The CDR3: CSARRDGTGDTEAFF. CDR3 nucleotides: TGCAGCGCCCGGAGGGACGGGACAGGGGACACTGAAGCTTTCTTT.

The genes are TRBV11-2 and TRBJ1-3; 9 bases line up with TRBD1. This CDR3 is built from 17 residues. Germline CDR1 is SGHAT and CDR2 is FQNNGV. Losses at the gene ends were 6 bases for V and 0 bases for J; bases not matched to a gene: 9. The CDR3 protein is CASRKPGQGLSGNTIYF. The CDR3 DNA follows: TGTGCCAGCAGAAAACCGGGACAGGGACTCTCTGGAAACACCATATATTTT.

This clone was observed a single time. This chain joins TRBV19 and TRBJ1-1; D is unresolved. This CDR3 has 12 amino acids. With 1 base removed from V and 7 bases from J, the gap between germline ends came to 7 bases. The germline CDR1 and CDR2 sequences are LNHDA and SQIVND (reference sequence). CDR3 residues: CASSIGGSEAFF. In DNA, the CDR3 is TGTGCCAGTAGTATAGGAGGGAGTGAAGCTTTCTTT. Variable domain in full (rest from reference TRBV19 and TRBJ1-1): DGGITQSPKYLFRKEGQNVTLSCEQNLNHDAMYWYRQDPGQGLRLIYYSQIVNDFQKGDIAEGYSVSREKKESFPLTVTSAQKNPTAFYLCASSIGGSEAFFGQGTRLTVV.

The chain employs TRBV5-1 and TRBJ2-1; 10 bases map to TRBD1. Germline loops: CDR1 SGHRS, CDR2 YFSETQ. This CDR3 has 16 residues. J gave up 6 bases and V 1 base, and 7 bases lay outside the gene matches. CDR3 protein: CASSLSPGQGGNEQFF. In DNA form, the CDR3 reads TGCGCCAGCAGCTTGTCTCCCGGACAGGGGGGCAATGAGCAGTTCTTC.

The chain has TRBV6-6 and TRBJ1-5; perhaps TRBD1 as D (5 bases). Trimming removed 2 bases at V and 7 bases at J, with 15 bases between. The CDR3 has 15 amino acids. Germline values: CDR1 MNHNY, CDR2 SVGAGI (reference sequence). The CDR3 DNA sequence: TGTGCCAGCAGTTACGACCAGGGAATAGGGCAGCCCCAGCATTTT. Translation gives CASSYDQGIGQPQHF.

V usage is TRBV7-3 and J usage is TRBJ2-7; the match to TRBD2 covers 8 bases. The junction had 10 bases not matched to a gene; V was cut back by 1 base and J by 5 bases. Germline CDR1 reads SGHTA; CDR2 reads FQGTGA. This CDR3 spans 16 amino acids. CDR3 loop: CASSLNRRGGLHEQYF. The CDR3 DNA sequence: TGTGCCAGCAGCTTAAATCGTCGGGGGGGCCTGCACGAGCAGTACTTC.

The chain links TRBV9 to TRBJ2-7; TRBD1 matches at 9 bases. The CDR3 runs to 15 residues. Germline CDR1 and CDR2: SGDLS and YYNGEE. V trimming: 0 bases; J trimming: 2 bases; junction bases outside the gene matches: 3. The CDR3 region has the DNA TGTGCCAGCAGCGTAGGGGGACAGGGCACCTACGAGCAGTACTTC. It yields the protein CASSVGGQGTYEQYF.

The rearrangement joins TRBV6-5 to TRBJ1-1, with unresolved D. This CDR3 is built from 13 residues. Germline loops: CDR1 MNHEY, CDR2 SVGAGI. V was trimmed by 5 bases and J by 0 bases, leaving 7 bases between them. CDR3 amino acids: CASSSQVNTEAFF. CDR3 nucleotides: TGTGCCAGCAGTAGCCAGGTGAACACTGAAGCTTTCTTT.

This chain uses TRBV10-3 with TRBJ1-1; no clear D. The CDR3 runs 10 residues. Trimming removed 10 bases from V and 3 bases from J, with 6 bases in between. Germline lookup yields CDR1 ENHRY and CDR2 SYGVKD. CDR3 coding DNA: TGTGCCACCCGAGACACTGAAGCTTTCTTT. It yields the protein CATRDTEAFF.

The gene calls are TRBV7-2 and TRBJ1-2; D call uncertain. Germline-derived CDR1 and CDR2 are SGHTA and FQGNSA. V dropped 0 bases and J dropped 2 bases, with 7 bases sitting between them. The CDR3 contains 14 residues. The chain's CDR3 is CASSLAVRNYGYTF. The CDR3 region has the DNA TGTGCCAGCAGCTTAGCGGTACGGAACTATGGCTACACCTTC.

This clone was detected only once. The V call is TRBV7-9, the J call TRBJ2-7; TRBD1 aligns across 7 bases. With 5 bases clipped from V and 0 bases from J, the junction kept 10 bases outside the gene matches. This CDR3 is built from 16 residues. Germline CDR1 is SEHNR and CDR2 is FQNEAQ (reference sequence). CDR3 bases: TGTGCCAGCAGCCCACCGGGACAGAAAAGCTCCTACGAGCAGTACTTC. Encoded protein: CASSPPGQKSSYEQYF.

J is TRBJ2-2 and V is TRBV28, with 12 bases aligning to TRBD2. CDR3 length: 18 amino acids. V shed 4 bases, J shed 2 bases, and the junction held 8 bases outside the gene matches. In germline, CDR1 is MDHEN, CDR2 SYDVKM. As DNA, the CDR3 is TGTGCCAGCAGTTCCACCCCAGGACTAGCGGGAAACACCGGGGAGCTGTTTTTT. Translating it yields CASSSTPGLAGNTGELFF.

A remark on this clone: Other DNA variants within this sample encode the same CDR3. The chain joins TRBV27 to TRBJ2-7, with 10 bases fitting TRBD1. V dropped 5 bases and J dropped 2; count of bases not matched to a gene: 3. The CDR3 totals 14 residues. Germline CDR1 and CDR2: MNHEY and SMNVEV (reference sequence). CDR3 sequence (DNA): TGTGCCAGCAGTCTAGGACAGGGGGCCTACGAGCAGTACTTC. Protein sequence: CASSLGQGAYEQYF.

This rearrangement joins TRBV27 to TRBJ2-1; 8 bases are a match to TRBD1. CDR3 length equals 12 residues. Germline loops: CDR1 MNHEY, CDR2 SMNVEV (reference sequence). With V trimmed by 5 bases and J by 9 bases, 3 bases remained unmatched. The CDR3 sequence is CASSRQGSEQFF. The CDR3 DNA reads TGTGCCAGCAGTCGACAGGGGTCTGAGCAGTTCTTC.

This chain connects TRBV28 to TRBJ2-7, with 7 bases identical to TRBD2. CDR1 is MDHEN and CDR2 is SYDVKM in the germline V gene. This CDR3 comprises 15 residues. V gave up 4 bases and J gave up 4 bases; unmatched junction bases: 10. The CDR3 region has the DNA TGTGCCAGCAGTTCGCCTCAGGCGGGAGTTTACGAGCAGTACTTC. Protein: CASSSPQAGVYEQYF.

This clone appeared a few times. The chain has TRBV6-5 and TRBJ2-1, with TRBD1 as a possible D gene (6 bases). V was shortened by 8 bases and J by 4 bases, with 18 bases between the two germline ends. From germline, CDR1 is MNHEY and CDR2 SVGAGI. The CDR3 is made up of 15 amino acids. The CDR3 sequence is CASRATGRRYNEQFF. The CDR3 nucleotides read TGTGCCAGCCGAGCGACAGGCCGAAGGTACAATGAGCAGTTCTTC.

The chain carries TRBV5-5 and TRBJ2-7; 9 nucleotides align to TRBD1. V was pared by 4 bases and J by 2 bases, with 16 bases of the junction left unmatched. Germline values: CDR1 SGHKS, CDR2 YYEKEE (reference sequence). This CDR3 has 18 residues. The CDR3, as DNA: TGTGCCAGCAGCGTAGCCGGGACAGGGTCATTAAAAACCTACGAGCAGTACTTC. Protein sequence: CASSVAGTGSLKTYEQYF.